The 29 T cell receptor beta chains below were found in one sample sequenced in a study of blood T cell repertoires in COVID-19. Profiled with immunoSEQ multiplex PCR; TCRdb holds only in-frame clones, not every one. The table has about 120,000 clones, 85% seen once. The sequenced material came from peripheral blood. The receptors stem from a man older than 75 with active or convalescent COVID-19.

The chain couples TRBV4-3 to TRBJ2-2; no clear D. The CDR3 runs 16 residues. Germline V gene sequence: CDR1 LGHNA, CDR2 YSLEER. V shed 0 bases and J shed 1 base, with 9 bases lying between them. The CDR3 nucleotides read TGCGCCAGCAGCCAAGAAGCCAGGAAGAACACCGGGGAGCTGTTTTTT. Translating gives CASSQEARKNTGELFF.

The J gene is TRBJ2-2, the V gene TRBV5-4, with D tentatively TRBD1 (6 bases). The CDR3 spans 14 residues. The V end lost 3 bases, the J end lost 15 bases, and 21 bases lay between the germline ends. Per the germline V gene, CDR1 is SGHNT and CDR2 is YYREEE (reference sequence). CDR3 nucleotides: TGTGCCAGCAGCTGGCCTGGGGGCGCCGGGTCGATGTTTTTT. Its translation is CASSWPGGAGSMFF.

CDR3 sequence reads: CASSFPSGYTGELFF. The CDR3 nucleotides read TGTGCCAGCAGCTTTCCTAGCGGGTACACCGGGGAGCTGTTTTTT. The chain recombines TRBV7-2 with TRBJ2-2; 8 bases agree with TRBD2. The germline V gene has CDR1 SGHTA and CDR2 FQGNSA. The CDR3 covers 15 residues. Trimming removed 3 bases from V and 3 bases from J; junction bases left unmatched: 3.

The chain uses TRBV10-3 and TRBJ2-5, with 7 nucleotides matching TRBD1. The V gene end was trimmed by 6 bases and the J gene end by 7 bases; junction bases not matched to a gene: 11. This CDR3 has 14 amino acids. Germline V gene lookup returns CDR1 ENHRY and CDR2 SYGVKD. The CDR3 sequence: CAISNDRDEGTQYF. CDR3 DNA sequence: TGTGCCATCAGCAACGACAGGGATGAGGGGACCCAGTACTTC.

This clone showed up just a few times. V gene TRBV30 combines with J gene TRBJ1-1; D possibly corresponds to TRBD1 (5 bases). The germline V and J ends were trimmed by 7 bases and 0 bases, with 12 bases remaining between them. The CDR3 is 13 amino acids. CDR1 is GTSNPN, CDR2 SVGIG, per germline (reference sequence). The CDR3 here is CAFRQFLNTEAFF. The CDR3 DNA follows: TGTGCCTTCCGACAGTTCCTGAACACTGAAGCTTTCTTT.

J is TRBJ1-2 and V is TRBV14; D gene uncertain. CDR1 and CDR2 from the germline V gene are SGHDN and FVKESK. The V gene lost 1 base and the J gene lost 2 bases, with 11 bases spanning the gap. The CDR3 is 15 residues long. The CDR3 loop is CASSQGYSLNYGYTF. The CDR3 bases are TGTGCCAGCAGCCAAGGGTACTCCCTGAACTATGGCTACACCTTC.

The chain recombines TRBV23-1 with TRBJ2-3; 8 bases line up with TRBD2. TRBV23-1 is reported as an ORF; its role is uncertain. The CDR3 length is 15 residues. The V gene end was trimmed by 7 bases and the J gene end by 1 base; junction bases not matched to a gene: 7. The CDR3 DNA reads TGCGCCAGCACTCTGCATAGCGGGGGCACAGATACGCAGTATTTT. Translating gives CASTLHSGGTDTQYF.

V usage is TRBV6-5 and J usage is TRBJ2-4; D might be TRBD1 (6 bases). The V and J ends lost 5 bases and 4 bases respectively, with 12 bases between them. Germline-derived CDR1 and CDR2 are MNHEY and SVGAGI. The CDR3 loop spans 14 amino acids. CDR3 loop: CASSPGTFKNIQYF. The CDR3 region has the DNA TGTGCCAGCAGTCCCGGGACATTTAAAAACATTCAGTACTTC.

This chain uses TRBV4-2 with TRBJ1-2; 8 bases match TRBD1. Germline V gene sequence: CDR1 LGHNA, CDR2 YNFKEQ. The CDR3 extends over 15 amino acids. V gave up 1 base and J gave up 4 bases; unmatched junction bases: 5. The CDR3 here is CASSQGVTGGYGYTF. In DNA, the CDR3 is TGTGCCAGCAGCCAAGGGGTTACAGGGGGCTATGGCTACACCTTC.

This clone was observed once. V and J are TRBV5-6 and TRBJ2-5; tentative D call: TRBD1 (6 bases). The CDR3 is 14 amino acids. V dropped 0 bases and J dropped 5 bases, with 11 bases sitting between them. CDR1 is SGHDT and CDR2 is YYEEEE in the germline V gene. Here the CDR3 reads CASSLAGARETQYF. The DNA of the CDR3 is TGTGCCAGCAGCTTGGCAGGGGCAAGGGAGACCCAGTACTTC.

In nucleotides, the CDR3 is TGTGCCAGCAGCTTAGATGGGGCAGGGGGCTACGAGCAGTACTTC. Translating it yields CASSLDGAGGYEQYF. V gene TRBV11-2 combines with J gene TRBJ2-7, with 7 bases identical to TRBD1. Losses at the gene ends were 0 bases for V and 3 bases for J; bases not matched to a gene: 5. Germline values: CDR1 SGHAT, CDR2 FQNNGV. The CDR3 runs to 15 residues.

This chain uses TRBV3-1 (or the pseudogene TRBV3-2) with TRBJ1-6, with D unclear. Germline CDR1 LGHDT, CDR2 YNNKEL (reference sequence). V dropped 1 base and J dropped 6 bases, with 7 bases sitting between them. The CDR3 has 14 residues. The CDR3: CASSQVGANSPLHF. The CDR3 DNA is TGTGCCAGCAGCCAAGTAGGAGCTAATTCACCCCTCCACTTT.

This clone was found once. The chain couples TRBV11-2 to TRBJ2-1; D remains ambiguous. V lost 3 bases to trimming and J lost 0 bases, with 6 bases between them. The CDR3 totals 14 residues. The germline V gene has CDR1 SGHAT and CDR2 FQNNGV. The CDR3 DNA sequence: TGTGCCAGCAGCTTGGAGCTCTCCTACAATGAGCAGTTCTTC. Residues: CASSLELSYNEQFF. The entire variable domain, with the rest obtained from reference TRBV11-2 and TRBJ2-1, is as follows: EAGVAQSPRYKIIEKRQSVAFWCNPISGHATLYWYQQILGQGPKLLIQFQNNGVVDDSQLPKDRFSAERLKGVDSTLKIQPAKLEDSAVYLCASSLELSYNEQFFGPGTRLTVL.

This clone came up once. V is TRBV24-1 and J is TRBJ2-7; D possibly corresponds to TRBD2 (7 bases). Germline V gene data show CDR1 as KGHDR and CDR2 as SFDVKD. This CDR3 has 13 residues. V shed 9 bases and J shed 0 bases, with 11 bases lying between them. The CDR3 loop is CATRGGSSYEQYF. The CDR3 region has the DNA TGTGCCACCCGCGGGGGCAGCTCCTACGAGCAGTACTTC.

This sequence joins TRBV28 and TRBJ2-1; TRBD1 agrees at 7 bases. Germline values: CDR1 MDHEN, CDR2 SYDVKM. V lost 6 bases to trimming and J lost 9 bases; unmatched junction nucleotides: 11. This CDR3 is built from 14 residues. CDR3 DNA sequence: TGTGCCAGCAGCTCGACAAACAGGGGCGGTGAGCAGTTCTTC. Translating it yields CASSSTNRGGEQFF.

This sequence joins TRBV2 and TRBJ1-1; 10 nucleotides line up with TRBD1. Germline CDR1 SNHLY, CDR2 FYNNEI. CDR3 length equals 14 residues. Germline trimming cut 6 bases from V and 1 base from J; bases unmatched to any gene: 2. CDR3 in amino acids: CASRTGGSNTEAFF. The CDR3 coding sequence is TGTGCCAGCAGGACAGGGGGCTCGAACACTGAAGCTTTCTTT.

The chain uses TRBV20-1 and TRBJ2-2; TRBD1 matches at 7 bases. CDR3 length equals 14 residues. V lost 3 bases and J lost 4; bases outside the gene matches: 5. Germline CDR1 is DFQATT and CDR2 is SNEGSKA (reference sequence). CDR3 nucleotides: TGCAGTGCTAGTGACAGGGCATCCACCGGGGAGCTGTTTTTT. It yields the protein CSASDRASTGELFF.

The V call is TRBV5-1, the J call TRBJ2-1; TRBD1 matches at 10 bases. This CDR3 spans 15 amino acids. Trimming took 2 bases from V and 3 from J; bases not matched to a gene: 2. Germline V lookup: CDR1 SGHRS, CDR2 YFSETQ. For the CDR3, the DNA is TGCGCCAGCAGCTTTGGACAGGGGGTCTACAATGAGCAGTTCTTC. Protein product: CASSFGQGVYNEQFF.

The rearrangement links TRBV24-1 to TRBJ2-3; D is uncertain. CDR3 length: 13 amino acids. Trimming left V 4 bases short and J 10 bases short, with 14 bases between. Germline-derived CDR1 and CDR2 are KGHDR and SFDVKD. The CDR3 sequence: CATSEAVAFAQYF. As DNA, the CDR3 is TGTGCCACCAGTGAGGCCGTGGCTTTCGCGCAGTATTTT.

The J gene is TRBJ2-7, the V gene TRBV5-6, with TRBD2 matching 10 bases. CDR3 size: 15 residues. Per the germline V gene, CDR1 is SGHDT and CDR2 is YYEEEE. J was trimmed by 0 bases and V by 4 bases; bases with no gene match: 4. This chain's CDR3 is CASSDSGRVSYEQYF. The CDR3 DNA reads TGTGCCAGCAGCGACAGCGGGAGGGTCTCCTACGAGCAGTACTTC. The whole variable domain, remainder taken from reference TRBV5-6 and TRBJ2-7, is DAGVTQSPTHLIKTRGQQVTLRCSPKSGHDTVSWYQQALGQGPQFIFQYYEEEERQRGNFPDRFSGHQFPNYSSELNVNALLLGDSALYLCASSDSGRVSYEQYFGPGTRLTVT.

The CDR3 DNA is TGTGCCAGCAGCCAAGTACCCCAGGGTATAAACGAAAAACTGTTTTTT. Amino acid sequence: CASSQVPQGINEKLFF. The V call is TRBV4-2, the J call TRBJ1-4; D possibly corresponds to TRBD1 (5 bases). Per the germline V gene, CDR1 is LGHNA and CDR2 is YNFKEQ. The V end lost 1 base, the J end lost 8 bases, and 17 bases lay between the germline ends. This CDR3 region has 16 residues.

This chain uses TRBV30 with TRBJ2-7; possibly TRBD1 for D (6 bases). This CDR3 is built from 14 residues. V was shortened by 1 base and J by 2 bases, with 12 bases between the two germline ends. Looked up from germline, CDR1 is GTSNPN and CDR2 is SVGIG (reference sequence). Here the CDR3 reads CAWSDYRDTYEQYF. CDR3 nucleotides: TGTGCCTGGAGTGACTACAGGGATACCTACGAGCAGTACTTC.

This chain uses TRBV7-9 with TRBJ2-5; TRBD1 matches 7 bases. Germline CDR1 reads SEHNR; CDR2 reads FQNEAQ (reference sequence). The CDR3 extends over 14 amino acids. V shed 5 bases, J shed 0 bases, and the junction held 3 bases outside the gene matches. CDR3 DNA: TGTGCCAGCAGCGCGGACAGGTACCAAGAGACCCAGTACTTC. Translated: CASSADRYQETQYF.

DNA for the CDR3: TGTGCCAGCAGCAAAGAAGGCGGGCTAAGCTCCTACGAGCAGTACTTC. This encodes CASSKEGGLSSYEQYF. The chain links TRBV21-1 to TRBJ2-7; the table's D call TRBD2 went unverified against the DNA. TRBV21-1 is a listed pseudogene. This CDR3 has 16 residues.

The DNA for the CDR3 is TGCAGCGTTGTTACCGGGTACGACCAGCCCCAGCATTTT. It encodes CSVVTGYDQPQHF. The chain joins TRBV29-1 to TRBJ1-5; D unresolved. CDR3 length: 13 residues. CDR1 SQVTM and CDR2 ANQGSEA come from the germline V gene. Between the trimmed V and J ends, which lost 4 bases and 7 bases, there was a span of 14 bases. Together with reference TRBV29-1 and TRBJ1-5, the CDR3 gives the full variable domain: SAVISQKPSRDICQRGTSLTIQCQVDSQVTMMFWYRQQPGQSLTLIATANQGSEATYESGFVIDKFPISRPNLTFSTLTVSNMSPEDSSIYLCSVVTGYDQPQHFGDGTRLSIL.

The chain uses TRBV20-1 and TRBJ1-2, with D hard to call. CDR3 length: 11 residues. Trimming removed 2 bases from V and 10 bases from J, with 11 bases in between. CDR1 DFQATT and CDR2 SNEGSKA come from the germline V gene (reference sequence). In DNA, the CDR3 is TGCAGTGCTAGACAGGTCCCGGACTACACCTTC. It translates to CSARQVPDYTF.

The chain couples TRBV19 to TRBJ1-4, with D possibly matching TRBD1 (5 bases). Germline V lookup: CDR1 LNHDA, CDR2 SQIVND (reference sequence). V was cut by 6 bases and J by 3 bases, with 8 bases left in between. CDR3 length: 13 amino acids. CDR3 coding DNA: TGTGCCAGTAGGCCGACAGCTAATGAAAAACTGTTTTTT. Protein sequence: CASRPTANEKLFF. The whole variable domain, remainder taken from reference TRBV19 and TRBJ1-4, is DGGITQSPKYLFRKEGQNVTLSCEQNLNHDAMYWYRQDPGQGLRLIYYSQIVNDFQKGDIAEGYSVSREKKESFPLTVTSAQKNPTAFYLCASRPTANEKLFFGSGTQLSVL.

The chain is built from TRBV30 and TRBJ1-5; D remains unclear. The V gene's germline CDR1 is GTSNPN and CDR2 SVGIG (reference sequence). The CDR3 spans 14 residues. Trimming pared 3 bases from V and 3 bases from J, leaving 12 bases between. The CDR3 reads CAWRWSLDNQPQHF. The CDR3 nucleotides read TGTGCCTGGAGATGGAGTCTTGACAATCAGCCCCAGCATTTT.

The chain combines TRBV5-1 with TRBJ2-3, with D uncertain. Germline values: CDR1 SGHRS, CDR2 YFSETQ. V was trimmed by 0 bases and J by 3 bases, leaving 11 bases between them. CDR3 length equals 15 residues. The chain's CDR3 is CASSLGVVATDTQYF. The CDR3 bases are TGCGCCAGCAGCTTGGGGGTGGTAGCAACAGATACGCAGTATTTT.